One TCR beta chain is described in this entry. These data are taken from a study of OX40 agonist ivuxolimab in advanced cancers. The table came from immunoSEQ multiplex PCR; TCRdb's copy has only in-frame clones and leaves some out. This table has fewer than 45,000 clones, 70% to 90% appearing once. The sequenced sample was CD4+ or CD8+ T cells sorted from blood, obtained in a trial of the OX40 agonist ivuxolimab. The clonotype was recovered from an adult with an advanced solid tumor such as melanoma, head and neck, liver or kidney cancer.

The CDR3 reads CASSPGTSGYNEQFF. In DNA, the CDR3 is TGTGCCAGCAGCCCAGGGACTAGCGGGTACAATGAGCAGTTCTTC. This chain uses TRBV7-3 with TRBJ2-1, with TRBD2 matching 12 bases. V gave up 5 bases and J gave up 4 bases; unmatched junction bases: 3. Germline loops: CDR1 SGHTA, CDR2 FQGTGA. The CDR3 extends over 15 amino acids.